This T cell receptor beta chain appears in the sequencing data of a study of T cell responses to AZD1222 COVID-19 vaccine. The CDR3 sequence is 14 residues long. Germline-derived CDR1 and CDR2 are LGHNA and YSLEER. Trimming removed 0 bases from V and 6 bases from J, with 11 bases in between. Sequencing was performed with immunoSEQ multiplex PCR; in TCRdb, only in-frame clones are kept and a portion is missing. The sample contains more than 140,000 clones, 88% of which appear only once. The sequenced sample was peripheral blood, obtained on day 0 of MenACWY control vaccination. V is TRBV4-3 and J is TRBJ1-2; D not certain. The receptor comes from an adult in good health. CDR3 loop: CASSQDLSYHGYTF. The CDR3 nucleotides read TGCGCCAGCAGCCAAGATTTGAGTTACCATGGCTACACCTTC.